This paragraph covers one TCR beta chain sequence. The record originates from a study of blood T cell repertoires in COVID-19. Data came from immunoSEQ multiplex PCR; TCRdb stores just in-frame clones and leaves some out. The table has about 210,000 clones, around 89% seen once. This TCR came from a woman aged 40 to 55 with acute or convalescent COVID-19. The sample was peripheral blood.

The CDR3 nucleotides are TGCAGTGCTAGTGACGTCACGGTGGAAAAACTGTTTTTT. Translation: CSASDVTVEKLFF. This chain links TRBV20-1 with TRBJ1-4; the D is unclear. The CDR3 is 13 residues long. The germline CDR1 and CDR2 sequences are DFQATT and SNEGSKA (reference sequence). The V gene lost 3 bases and the J gene lost 8 bases, with 13 bases spanning the gap.